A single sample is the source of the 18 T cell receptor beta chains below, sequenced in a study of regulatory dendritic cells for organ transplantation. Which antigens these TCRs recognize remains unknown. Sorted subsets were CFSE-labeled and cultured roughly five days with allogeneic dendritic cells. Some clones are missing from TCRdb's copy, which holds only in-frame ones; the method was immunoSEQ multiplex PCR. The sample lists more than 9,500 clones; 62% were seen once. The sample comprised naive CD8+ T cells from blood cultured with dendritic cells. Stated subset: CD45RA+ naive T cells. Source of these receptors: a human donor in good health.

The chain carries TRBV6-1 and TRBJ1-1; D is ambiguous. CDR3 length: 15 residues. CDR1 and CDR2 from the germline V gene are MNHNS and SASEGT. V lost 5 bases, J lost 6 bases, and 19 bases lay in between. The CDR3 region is CASSPIAWAEAEAFF. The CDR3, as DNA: TGTGCCAGCAGTCCCATAGCCTGGGCGGAGGCTGAAGCTTTCTTT.

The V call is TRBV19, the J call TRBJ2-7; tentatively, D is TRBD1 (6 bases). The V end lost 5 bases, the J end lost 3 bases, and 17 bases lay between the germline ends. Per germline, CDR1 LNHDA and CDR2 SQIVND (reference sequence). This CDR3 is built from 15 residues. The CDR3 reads CASSSSGTSHYEQYF. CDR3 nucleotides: TGTGCCAGTAGTTCATCCGGGACATCTCACTACGAGCAGTACTTC.

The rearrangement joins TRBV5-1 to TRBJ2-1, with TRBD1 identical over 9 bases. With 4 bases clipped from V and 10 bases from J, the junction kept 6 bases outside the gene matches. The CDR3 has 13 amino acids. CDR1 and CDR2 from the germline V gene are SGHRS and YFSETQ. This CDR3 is CASSARTGDEQFF. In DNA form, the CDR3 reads TGCGCCAGCAGCGCCCGGACAGGGGACGAGCAGTTCTTC. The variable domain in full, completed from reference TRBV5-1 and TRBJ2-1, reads KAGVTQTPRYLIKTRGQQVTLSCSPISGHRSVSWYQQTPGQGLQFLFEYFSETQRNKGNFPGRFSGRQFSNSRSEMNVSTLELGDSALYLCASSARTGDEQFFGPGTRLTVL.

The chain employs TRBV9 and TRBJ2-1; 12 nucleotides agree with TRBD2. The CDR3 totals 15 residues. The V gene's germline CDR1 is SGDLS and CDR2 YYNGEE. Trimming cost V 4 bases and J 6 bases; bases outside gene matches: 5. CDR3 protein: CASSLAGGPLNEQFF. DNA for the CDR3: TGTGCCAGCAGCCTAGCGGGGGGGCCACTCAATGAGCAGTTCTTC. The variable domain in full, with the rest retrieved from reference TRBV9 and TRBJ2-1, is DSGVTQTPKHLITATGQRVTLRCSPRSGDLSVYWYQQSLDQGLQFLIQYYNGEERAKGNILERFSAQQFPDLHSELNLSSLELGDSALYFCASSLAGGPLNEQFFGPGTRLTVL.

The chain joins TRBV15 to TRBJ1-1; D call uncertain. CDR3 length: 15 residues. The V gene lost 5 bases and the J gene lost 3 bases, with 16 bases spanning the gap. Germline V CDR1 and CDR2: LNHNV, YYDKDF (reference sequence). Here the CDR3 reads CATSRWTGRDTEAFF. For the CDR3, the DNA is TGTGCCACCAGCCGGTGGACCGGGAGGGACACTGAAGCTTTCTTT.

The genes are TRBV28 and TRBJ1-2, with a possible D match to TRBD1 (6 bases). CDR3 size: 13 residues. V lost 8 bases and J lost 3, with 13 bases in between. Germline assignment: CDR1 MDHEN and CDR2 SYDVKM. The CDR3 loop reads CASRQDPYYGYTF. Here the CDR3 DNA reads TGTGCCAGCCGACAGGATCCTTACTATGGCTACACCTTC.

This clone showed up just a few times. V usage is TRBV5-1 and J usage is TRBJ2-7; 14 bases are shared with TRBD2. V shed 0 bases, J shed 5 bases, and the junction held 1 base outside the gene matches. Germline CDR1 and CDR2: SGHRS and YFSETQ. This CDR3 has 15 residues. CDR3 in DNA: TGCGCCAGCAGCTTGGGGGGACTAGCGGGGGACGAGCAGTACTTC. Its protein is CASSLGGLAGDEQYF.

Here the CDR3 reads CASSFGGIGFATNEKLFF. CDR3 DNA sequence: TGTGCCAGCAGCTTCGGAGGGATTGGATTCGCAACTAATGAAAAACTGTTTTTT. This chain uses TRBV7-9 with TRBJ1-4; D is undetermined. The CDR3 contains 18 residues. Germline loops: CDR1 SEHNR, CDR2 FQNEAQ (reference sequence). Trimming took 3 bases from V and 0 from J, leaving 17 bases between them.

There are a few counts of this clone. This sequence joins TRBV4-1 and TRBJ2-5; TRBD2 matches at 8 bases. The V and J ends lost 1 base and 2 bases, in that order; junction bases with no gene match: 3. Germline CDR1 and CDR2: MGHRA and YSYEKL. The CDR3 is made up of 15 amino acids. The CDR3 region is CASSQGRGAQETQYF. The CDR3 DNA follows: TGCGCCAGCAGCCAAGGGCGGGGGGCTCAAGAGACCCAGTACTTC.

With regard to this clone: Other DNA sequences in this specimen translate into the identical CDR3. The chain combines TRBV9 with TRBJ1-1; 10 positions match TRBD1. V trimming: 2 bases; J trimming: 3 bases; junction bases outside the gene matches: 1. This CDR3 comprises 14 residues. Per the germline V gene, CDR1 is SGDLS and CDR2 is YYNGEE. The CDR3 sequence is CASSVDRGDTEAFF. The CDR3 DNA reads TGTGCCAGCAGCGTGGACAGGGGGGACACTGAAGCTTTCTTT.

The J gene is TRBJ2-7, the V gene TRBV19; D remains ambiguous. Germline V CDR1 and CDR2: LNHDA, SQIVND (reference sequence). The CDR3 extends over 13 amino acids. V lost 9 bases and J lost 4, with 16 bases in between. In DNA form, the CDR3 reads TGTGCCAGCCGCGGATTCGGTCCTTACGAGCAGTACTTC. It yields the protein CASRGFGPYEQYF. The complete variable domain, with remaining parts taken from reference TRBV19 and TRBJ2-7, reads DGGITQSPKYLFRKEGQNVTLSCEQNLNHDAMYWYRQDPGQGLRLIYYSQIVNDFQKGDIAEGYSVSREKKESFPLTVTSAQKNPTAFYLCASRGFGPYEQYFGPGTRLTVT.

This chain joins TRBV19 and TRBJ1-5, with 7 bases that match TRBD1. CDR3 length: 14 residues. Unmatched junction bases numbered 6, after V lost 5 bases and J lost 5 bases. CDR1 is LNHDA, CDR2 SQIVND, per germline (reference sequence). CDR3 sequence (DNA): TGTGCCAGTAGTGGGGCGACAGGGTATCAGCCCCAGCATTTT. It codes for CASSGATGYQPQHF.

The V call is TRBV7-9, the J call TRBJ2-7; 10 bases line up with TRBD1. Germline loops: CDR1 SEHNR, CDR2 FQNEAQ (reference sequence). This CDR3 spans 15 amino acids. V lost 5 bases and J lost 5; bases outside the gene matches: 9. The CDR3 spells CASSRQGQGINEQYF. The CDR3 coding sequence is TGTGCCAGCAGCCGTCAGGGACAGGGGATCAACGAGCAGTACTTC. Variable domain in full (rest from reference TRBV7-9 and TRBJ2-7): DTGVSQNPRHKITKRGQNVTFRCDPISEHNRLYWYRQTLGQGPEFLTYFQNEAQLEKSRLLSDRFSAERPKGSFSTLEIQRTEQGDSAMYLCASSRQGQGINEQYFGPGTRLTVT.

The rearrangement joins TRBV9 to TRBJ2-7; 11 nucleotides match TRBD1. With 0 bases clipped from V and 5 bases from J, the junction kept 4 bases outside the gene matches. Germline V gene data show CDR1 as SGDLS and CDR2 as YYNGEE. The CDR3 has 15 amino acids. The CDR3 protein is CASSVEGQGDDEQYF. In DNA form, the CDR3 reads TGTGCCAGCAGCGTAGAGGGACAGGGGGATGACGAGCAGTACTTC.

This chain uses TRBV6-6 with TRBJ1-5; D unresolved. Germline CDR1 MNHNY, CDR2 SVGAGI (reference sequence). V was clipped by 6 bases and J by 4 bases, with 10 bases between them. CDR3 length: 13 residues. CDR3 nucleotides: TGTGCCAGCAGCCCACTGATGAATCAGCCCCAGCATTTT. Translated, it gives CASSPLMNQPQHF.

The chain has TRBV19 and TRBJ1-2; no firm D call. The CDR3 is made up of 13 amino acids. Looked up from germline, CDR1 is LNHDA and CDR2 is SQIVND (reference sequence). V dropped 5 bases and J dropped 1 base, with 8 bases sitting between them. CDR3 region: CASSARNNYGYTF. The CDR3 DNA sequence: TGTGCCAGTAGTGCCAGGAATAACTATGGCTACACCTTC.

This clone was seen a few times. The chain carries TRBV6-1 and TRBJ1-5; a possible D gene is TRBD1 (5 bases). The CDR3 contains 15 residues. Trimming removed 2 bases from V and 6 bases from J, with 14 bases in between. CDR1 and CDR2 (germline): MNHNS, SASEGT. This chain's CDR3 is CASSELIMGRQPQHF. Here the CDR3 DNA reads TGTGCCAGCAGTGAATTAATAATGGGGCGTCAGCCCCAGCATTTT.

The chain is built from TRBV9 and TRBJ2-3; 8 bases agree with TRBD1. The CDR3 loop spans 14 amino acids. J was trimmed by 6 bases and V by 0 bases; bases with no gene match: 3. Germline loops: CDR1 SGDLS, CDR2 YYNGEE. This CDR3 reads CASSVADRVDTQYF. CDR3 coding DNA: TGTGCCAGCAGCGTAGCGGACAGGGTTGATACGCAGTATTTT.